This T cell receptor (beta chain) originates from a study of T-cell reconstitution after alpha-beta-depleted transplantation in children. General observations from the study: In patients about two months after transplant, alpha-beta T cells reportedly arose from several hundred expanded graft clones.

V lost 8 bases, J lost 8 bases, and 12 bases stayed unmatched. The CDR3 totals 14 residues. Germline-derived CDR1 and CDR2 are MNHEY and SVGEGT. Unique molecular identifiers were incorporated into the prepared TCRbeta library. TCRdb reprocessed the PCR reads with MiXCR, giving one entry per CDR3 protein. The sample has about 980,000 distinct CDR3 sequences, about 31% seen once; the top ten hold roughly 30%. A remark on this clonotype: Its antigen is currently unknown.

The chain combines TRBV6-2 or TRBV6-3 with TRBJ2-1; 7 positions agree with TRBD2. This specimen consisted of PBMCs, mostly from graft donor cells, obtained 360 days after TCRalphabeta/CD19-depleted stem cell transplant. The TCR comes from a boy under two years old who had a stem cell transplant for SCID, so the T cells may come from the graft donor. CDR3 coding DNA: TGTGCCAGCGTACGGGGGGTTGGTAGGGATGAGCAGTTCTTC. This encodes CASVRGVGRDEQFF.